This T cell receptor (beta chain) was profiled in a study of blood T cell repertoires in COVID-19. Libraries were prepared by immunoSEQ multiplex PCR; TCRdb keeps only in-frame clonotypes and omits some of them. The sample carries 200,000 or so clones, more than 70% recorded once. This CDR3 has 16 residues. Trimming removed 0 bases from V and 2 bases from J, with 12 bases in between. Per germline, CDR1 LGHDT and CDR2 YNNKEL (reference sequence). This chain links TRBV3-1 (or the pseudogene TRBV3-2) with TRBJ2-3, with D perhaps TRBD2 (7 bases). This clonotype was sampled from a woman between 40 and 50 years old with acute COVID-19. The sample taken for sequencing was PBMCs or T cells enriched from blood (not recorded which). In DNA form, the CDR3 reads TGTGCCAGCAGCCAAGATCGGGGGGCCTACACAGATACGCAGTATTTT. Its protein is CASSQDRGAYTDTQYF.